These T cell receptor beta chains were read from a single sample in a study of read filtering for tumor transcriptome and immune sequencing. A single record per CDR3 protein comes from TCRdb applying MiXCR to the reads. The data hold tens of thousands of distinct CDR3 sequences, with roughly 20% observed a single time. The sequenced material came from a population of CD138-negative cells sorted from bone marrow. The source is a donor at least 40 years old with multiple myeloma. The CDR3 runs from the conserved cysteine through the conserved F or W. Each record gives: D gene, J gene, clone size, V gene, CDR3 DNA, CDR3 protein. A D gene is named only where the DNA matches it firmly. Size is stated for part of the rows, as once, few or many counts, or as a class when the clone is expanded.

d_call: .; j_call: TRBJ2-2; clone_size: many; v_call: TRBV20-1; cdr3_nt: TGCAGTGCTAGAAGTCCCCGAGGGATTGCCGGGGAGCTGTTTTTT; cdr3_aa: CSARSPRGIAGELFF
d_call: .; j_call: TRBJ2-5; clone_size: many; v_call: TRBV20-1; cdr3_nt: TGCAGTGCTGGGGATCGGGACGGTTCGGAGACCCAGTACTTC; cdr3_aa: CSAGDRDGSETQYF
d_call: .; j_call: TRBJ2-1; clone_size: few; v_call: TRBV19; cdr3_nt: TGTGCCAGTAGCATTTCTTGGAGCGGGTTCAATGAGCAGTTCTTC; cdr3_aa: CASSISWSGFNEQFF
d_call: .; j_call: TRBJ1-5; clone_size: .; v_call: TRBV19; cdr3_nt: TGTGCCAGTAGTACTTCAGGGATGAGCAATCAGCCCCAGCATTTT; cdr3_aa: CASSTSGMSNQPQHF
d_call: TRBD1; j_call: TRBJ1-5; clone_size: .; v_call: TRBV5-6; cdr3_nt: TGTGCCAGCAGCCAATTTAAGGGGACAGGACGCGATTATAGCAATCAGCCCCAGCATTTT; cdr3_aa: CASSQFKGTGRDYSNQPQHF
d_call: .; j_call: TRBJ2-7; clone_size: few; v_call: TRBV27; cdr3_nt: TGTGCCAGCAGTCGATCGGCCCCTGCGTACTTC; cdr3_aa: CASSRSAPAYF
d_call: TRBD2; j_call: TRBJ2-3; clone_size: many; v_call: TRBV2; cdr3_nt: TGTGCCAGCAGTGACCCTGCGGGGGGGCGTCGAGATACGCAGTATTTT; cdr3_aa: CASSDPAGGRRDTQYF
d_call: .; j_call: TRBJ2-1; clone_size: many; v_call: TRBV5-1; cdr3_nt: TGCGCCAGCAGCTTGGAACAGGCCAAATACAATGAGCAGTTCTTC; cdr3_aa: CASSLEQAKYNEQFF
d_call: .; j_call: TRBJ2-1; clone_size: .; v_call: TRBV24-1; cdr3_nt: TGTGCCACCAGCAAAGTACTCCGCAATGAGCAGTTCTTT; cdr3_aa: CATSKVLRNEQFF
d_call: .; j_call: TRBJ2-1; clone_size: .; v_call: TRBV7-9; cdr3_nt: TGTGCCAGCAACTCGGGGGAGTGGTATGAGCAGTTCTTC; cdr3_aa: CASNSGEWYEQFF
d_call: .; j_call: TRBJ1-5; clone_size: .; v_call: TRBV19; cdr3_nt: TGTGCCAGCAAGATCGCGGACACCAGCACAGATACGCAGCATTTT; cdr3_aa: CASKIADTSTDTQHF
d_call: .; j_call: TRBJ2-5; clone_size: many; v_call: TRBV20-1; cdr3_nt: TGCAGTGCGCCTAGGTCAGGGGATGAGACCCAGTACTTC; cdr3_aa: CSAPRSGDETQYF
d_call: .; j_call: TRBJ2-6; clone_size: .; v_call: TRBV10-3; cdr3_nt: TGTGCCACCCAACCAAGCTCTGGGGCCAACGTCCTGACTTTC; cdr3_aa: CATQPSSGANVLTF
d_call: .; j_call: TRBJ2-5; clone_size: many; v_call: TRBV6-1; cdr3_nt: TGTGCCAGCAAACCCAATACGGGGATACAAGAGACCCAGTACTTC; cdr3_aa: CASKPNTGIQETQYF
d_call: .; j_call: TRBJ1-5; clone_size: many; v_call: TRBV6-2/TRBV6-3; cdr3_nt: TGTGCCAGCAGTTGGGGGACTGATAGCAATCAGCCCCAGCATTTT; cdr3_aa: CASSWGTDSNQPQHF
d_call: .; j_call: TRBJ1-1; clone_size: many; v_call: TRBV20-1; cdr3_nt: TGCAGTGCTCCCCCCCCTGGGGGGAACACTGAAGCTTTCTTT; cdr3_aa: CSAPPPGGNTEAFF
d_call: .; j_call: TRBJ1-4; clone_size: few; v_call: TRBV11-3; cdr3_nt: TGTGCCAGCAGCTTACGGGGCAGGGGACTCGTTAATGAAAAACTGTTTTTT; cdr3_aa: CASSLRGRGLVNEKLFF
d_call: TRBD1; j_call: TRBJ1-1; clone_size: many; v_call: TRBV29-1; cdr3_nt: TGCAGCGTTGCCAGGGGGACTGGCACTGAAGCTTTCTTT; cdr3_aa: CSVARGTGTEAFF
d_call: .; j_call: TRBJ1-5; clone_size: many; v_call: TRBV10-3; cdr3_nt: TGTGCCATCAGTGCGGTCGGGCCCAATCAGCCCCAGCATTTT; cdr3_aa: CAISAVGPNQPQHF
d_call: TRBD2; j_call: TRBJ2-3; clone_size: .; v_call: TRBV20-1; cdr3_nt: TGCAGTGCTGCTGGACTAGCGGATGGTGATACGCAGTATTTT; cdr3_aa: CSAAGLADGDTQYF
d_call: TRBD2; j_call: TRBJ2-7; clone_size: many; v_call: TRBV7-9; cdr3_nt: TGTGCCAGCAGCTCCAACAGCGGGGGATACGAGCAGTACTTC; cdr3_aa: CASSSNSGGYEQYF
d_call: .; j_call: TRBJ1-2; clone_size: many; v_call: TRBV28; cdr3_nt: TGTGCCAGCAGATACAGGGACTACACCTTC; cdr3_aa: CASRYRDYTF
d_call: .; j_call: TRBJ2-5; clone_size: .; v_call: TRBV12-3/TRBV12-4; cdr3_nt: TGTGCCATCAGCCGACAGTGGTTTTTCCAAGAGACCCAGTACTTC; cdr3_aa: CAISRQWFFQETQYF
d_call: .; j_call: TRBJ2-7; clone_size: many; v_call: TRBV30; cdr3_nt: TGTGCCTGGGAACCGGGACTTTCCTACGAGCAGTACTTC; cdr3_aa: CAWEPGLSYEQYF
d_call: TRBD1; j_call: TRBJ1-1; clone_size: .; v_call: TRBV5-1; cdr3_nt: TGCGCCAGCAGCTTATCTCAGGGGGCGGTTCATACTGAAGCTTTCTTT; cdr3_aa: CASSLSQGAVHTEAFF
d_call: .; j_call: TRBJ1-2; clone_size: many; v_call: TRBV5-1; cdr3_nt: TGCGCCAGCAGCCAATCGAAGGATTTGATATATGGCTACACCTTC; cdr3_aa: CASSQSKDLIYGYTF
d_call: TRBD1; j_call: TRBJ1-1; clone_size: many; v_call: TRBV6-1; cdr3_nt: TGTGCCTCCCAGACAGGGCTAAACACTGAAGCTTTCTTT; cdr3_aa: CASQTGLNTEAFF
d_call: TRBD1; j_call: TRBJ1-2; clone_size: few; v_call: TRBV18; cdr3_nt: TGTGCCAGCTCCCTCGACAGGGGGCGAGGCTACACCTTC; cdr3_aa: CASSLDRGRGYTF
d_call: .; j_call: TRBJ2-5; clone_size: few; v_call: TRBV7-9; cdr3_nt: TGTGCCAGCAGCTACGGACCAAGCGGCCAAGAGACCCAGTACTTC; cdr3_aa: CASSYGPSGQETQYF